Sequencing of this TCR beta chain was carried out in a study of human T cells and chemical hapten exposure. About the study: Sensitization was performed using 2% DPC on an approximately 2 cm by approximately 2 cm upper inner arm skin site. Patients' scalps got diphenylcyclopropenone weekly throughout the approximately 24-week study. Slight volume differences across pooled libraries mainly accounted for varying per-sample TCR yields.

Time point here: pre-sensitization, week 0. The treatment here: therapeutic diphenylcyclopropenone sensitization with weekly scalp DPC. Germline V gene lookup returns CDR1 DFQATT and CDR2 SNEGSKA (reference sequence). This CDR3 region has 12 residues. V lost 3 bases, J lost 11 bases, and 6 bases stayed unmatched. One entry per CDR3 protein, called by TCRdb with MiXCR from the RACE reads. The sample shows fewer than 200,000 distinct CDR3 sequences, approximately 31% of them seen only once. The chain is built from TRBV20-1 and TRBJ1-4, with 7 bases lining up with TRBD1. Sequencing was performed on whole blood, taken in connection with sensitization to the hapten diphenylcyclopropenone (DPC). The receptor's source is a woman aged 25 to 39 with alopecia areata. Some clones in this sample may be carry-over from other donors' samples. The CDR3 loop is CSASRDSLKLFF. The CDR3 bases are TGCAGTGCTAGCCGGGACAGCCTGAAACTGTTTTTT.